The 21 T cell receptor beta chains below come from one sample, sequenced in a study of radiotherapy plus CTLA-4 blockade in lung cancer. Some clones are missing from TCRdb's copy, which holds only in-frame ones; the method was immunoSEQ multiplex PCR. The profile covers roughly 100,000 clones, with approximately 80% appearing a single time and about 26% taken by the ten largest. This specimen consisted of peripheral blood, obtained from a patient treated with radiotherapy plus ipilimumab. Receptor source: a human donor with non-small cell lung cancer that progressed on radiotherapy plus ipilimumab.

Concerning this clone: The junction and the germline gene differ at one end; a read error may be behind it. The chain employs TRBV7-7 and TRBJ2-1, with D perhaps matching TRBD2 (6 bases). The CDR3 length is 15 residues. CDR1 and CDR2 (germline): SSHAT, FNYEAQ (reference sequence). CDR3 in DNA: TGTGCTAGCAGCTTGGGGACCGGCGGGAAGAATGAGCAGTTCTTC. It specifies CASSLGTGGKNEQFF.

This clone was recorded only once. This chain joins TRBV21-1 and TRBJ1-2. TRBV21-1 is a pseudogene locus. This CDR3 contains 12 residues. CDR3 nucleotides: TGTGCCAGCAGCAACTCCGTGGGGGGCTACACCTTC. Translation: CASSNSVGGYTF.

V gene TRBV19 combines with J gene TRBJ1-2, with TRBD1 as a possible D gene (5 bases). The germline CDR1 and CDR2 sequences are LNHDA and SQIVND (reference sequence). V was shortened by 7 bases and J by 8 bases, with 20 bases between the two germline ends. The CDR3 covers 14 residues. The CDR3 here is CASTSSRVSGGYTF. CDR3 in DNA: TGTGCCAGTACGAGTTCTCGGGTTTCAGGGGGCTACACCTTC. The variable domain in full, with the rest retrieved from reference TRBV19 and TRBJ1-2, is DGGITQSPKYLFRKEGQNVTLSCEQNLNHDAMYWYRQDPGQGLRLIYYSQIVNDFQKGDIAEGYSVSREKKESFPLTVTSAQKNPTAFYLCASTSSRVSGGYTFGSGTRLTVV.

This clone was seen only once. The chain is built from TRBV6-6 and TRBJ2-1; 7 nucleotides align to TRBD2. This CDR3 contains 16 residues. Germline V CDR1 and CDR2: MNHNY, SVGAGI (reference sequence). V was pared by 4 bases and J by 0 bases, with 6 bases of the junction left unmatched. CDR3 loop: CASSLPTSVSYNEQFF. For the CDR3, the DNA is TGTGCCAGCAGTTTACCCACTAGCGTCTCCTACAATGAGCAGTTCTTC.

This chain uses TRBV28 with TRBJ2-2, with a weak D call TRBD1 (6 bases). Trimming left V 2 bases short and J 1 base short, with 8 bases between. Germline values: CDR1 MDHEN, CDR2 SYDVKM. The CDR3 is made up of 15 amino acids. In nucleotides, the CDR3 is TGTGCCAGCAGTTTAATACAGGGGAACACCGGGGAGCTGTTTTTT. It yields the protein CASSLIQGNTGELFF. The whole variable domain, remainder taken from reference TRBV28 and TRBJ2-2, is DVKVTQSSRYLVKRTGEKVFLECVQDMDHENMFWYRQDPGLGLRLIYFSYDVKMKEKGDIPEGYSVSREKKERFSLILESASTNQTSMYLCASSLIQGNTGELFFGEGSRLTVL.

The chain links TRBV28 to TRBJ1-2, with 9 bases aligning to TRBD1. V was clipped by 1 base and J by 6 bases; unmatched bases: 6. The length of the CDR3 is 15 residues. Germline CDR1 MDHEN, CDR2 SYDVKM. CDR3 in DNA: TGTGCCAGCAGTTTATTCGGACAGGGGACGCATGGCTACACCTTC. This sequence encodes CASSLFGQGTHGYTF.

The chain recombines TRBV28 with TRBJ1-2, with 9 bases fitting TRBD1. Germline CDR1 and CDR2: MDHEN and SYDVKM. The CDR3 is made up of 13 amino acids. V trimming: 4 bases; J trimming: 8 bases; junction bases outside the gene matches: 5. CDR3 loop: CASSSTGGRGYTF. The CDR3, as DNA: TGTGCCAGCAGTTCCACAGGGGGCCGCGGCTACACCTTC.

This clone has only a few counts. This sequence joins TRBV19 and TRBJ2-1, with D possibly matching TRBD1 (6 bases). Germline V gene lookup returns CDR1 LNHDA and CDR2 SQIVND (reference sequence). Trimming removed 6 bases from V and 0 bases from J, with 12 bases in between. CDR3 length equals 15 residues. The DNA of the CDR3 is TGTGCCAGTAGGTCCGGGACAAGCTCCTACAATGAGCAGTTCTTC. It codes for CASRSGTSSYNEQFF. The variable domain in full, with the rest retrieved from reference TRBV19 and TRBJ2-1, is DGGITQSPKYLFRKEGQNVTLSCEQNLNHDAMYWYRQDPGQGLRLIYYSQIVNDFQKGDIAEGYSVSREKKESFPLTVTSAQKNPTAFYLCASRSGTSSYNEQFFGPGTRLTVL.

V is TRBV11-2 and J is TRBJ1-3; the D is unclear. Trimming shortened V by 1 base and J by 6 bases, and 13 bases separated the two germline ends. In germline, CDR1 is SGHAT, CDR2 FQNNGV. The length of the CDR3 is 15 residues. In DNA form, the CDR3 reads TGTGCCAGCAGCTTAGCGCGAGCGGTTGAAAACACCATATATTTT. This codes for CASSLARAVENTIYF. The whole variable domain, remainder taken from reference TRBV11-2 and TRBJ1-3, is EAGVAQSPRYKIIEKRQSVAFWCNPISGHATLYWYQQILGQGPKLLIQFQNNGVVDDSQLPKDRFSAERLKGVDSTLKIQPAKLEDSAVYLCASSLARAVENTIYFGEGSWLTVV.

The chain carries TRBV18 and TRBJ1-4; 7 bases agree with TRBD1. The trim removed 5 bases at V and 3 bases at J, leaving 9 bases unmatched. Germline CDR1 KGHSH, CDR2 LQKENI. The CDR3 runs 16 residues. The CDR3 region is CASSSYLTGPNEKLFF. The CDR3 DNA follows: TGTGCCAGCTCATCCTACCTGACAGGGCCTAATGAAAAACTGTTTTTT. Supplemented by reference TRBV18 and TRBJ1-4, the full variable domain reads NAGVMQNPRHLVRRRGQEARLRCSPMKGHSHVYWYRQLPEEGLKFMVYLQKENIIDESGMPKERFSAEFPKEGPSILRIQQVVRGDSAAYFCASSSYLTGPNEKLFFGSGTQLSVL.

This clone was seen a few times. The rearrangement uses TRBV4-1 and TRBJ1-4; D is unclear. The germline V and J ends were trimmed by 1 base and 5 bases, with 11 bases remaining between them. Per the germline V gene, CDR1 is MGHRA and CDR2 is YSYEKL. The CDR3 consists of 15 residues. This chain's CDR3 is CASSQGTNLNEKLFF. For the CDR3, the DNA is TGCGCCAGCAGCCAAGGGACTAACCTCAATGAAAAACTGTTTTTT.

The gene calls are TRBV6-6 and TRBJ2-7; 10 bases align to TRBD2. Looked up from germline, CDR1 is MNHNY and CDR2 is SVGAGI (reference sequence). The junction had 3 bases not matched to a gene; V was cut back by 6 bases and J by 1 base. The length of the CDR3 is 14 residues. The CDR3 loop is CASRPSGSSYEQYF. The DNA for the CDR3 is TGTGCCAGCAGGCCTAGCGGGAGTTCCTACGAGCAGTACTTC.

This rearrangement joins TRBV27 to TRBJ2-1; tentatively, D is TRBD1 (5 bases). The V gene lost 6 bases and the J gene lost 6 bases, with 18 bases spanning the gap. This CDR3 region has 15 residues. The germline V gene encodes CDR1 MNHEY and CDR2 SMNVEV (reference sequence). CDR3 nucleotide sequence: TGTGCCAGCAGAGCTAAGGGGTATCTGAGCAATGAGCAGTTCTTC. It yields the protein CASRAKGYLSNEQFF.

The rearrangement links TRBV29-1 to TRBJ2-7, with D tentatively TRBD2 (6 bases). This CDR3 contains 14 residues. Germline V CDR1 and CDR2: SQVTM, ANQGSEA. The V end lost 1 base, the J end lost 0 bases, and 10 bases lay between the germline ends. The CDR3 spells CSVEGAGFSYEQYF. CDR3 DNA sequence: TGCAGCGTTGAAGGGGCGGGGTTCTCCTACGAGCAGTACTTC.

In this sample, this clone turned up a few times. V usage is TRBV11-2 and J usage is TRBJ2-7, with D possibly TRBD1 on 6 matching bases. Germline values: CDR1 SGHAT, CDR2 FQNNGV. The length of the CDR3 is 14 residues. Trimming took 5 bases from V and 2 from J, leaving 13 bases between them. In nucleotides, the CDR3 is TGTGCCAGCAGCCAAGAACAGGGCCCCTACGAGCAGTACTTC. Protein: CASSQEQGPYEQYF.

CDR3 sequence (DNA): TGTGCCAGCAGCTTAGGTTCCCGGGCCACCTCTGGAAACACCATATATTTT. Protein: CASSLGSRATSGNTIYF. The chain employs TRBV7-9 and TRBJ1-3; no clear D. Germline CDR1 reads SEHNR; CDR2 reads FQNEAQ (reference sequence). V was clipped by 1 base and J by 0 bases, with 13 bases between them. This CDR3 region has 17 residues.

The CDR3 sequence: CASITGTGGLEGYTF. The CDR3 DNA follows: TGTGCCAGCATAACCGGGACAGGGGGCTTGGAGGGCTACACCTTC. The chain has TRBV28 and TRBJ1-2; 12 positions match TRBD1. Germline CDR1 MDHEN, CDR2 SYDVKM. This CDR3 is 15 amino acids long. V was pared by 7 bases and J by 8 bases, with 11 bases of the junction left unmatched.

The chain is built from TRBV6-5 and TRBJ1-1; D uncertain. Deletions cut 6 bases from V and 11 bases from J, with 10 bases between. CDR3 length: 10 amino acids. CDR1 MNHEY and CDR2 SVGAGI come from the germline V gene. The CDR3 reads CASSTPMAFF. The CDR3 coding sequence is TGTGCCAGCAGCACTCCAATGGCTTTCTTT.

The rearrangement joins TRBV5-1 to TRBJ2-3, with a weak D call TRBD2 (5 bases). V shed 0 bases and J shed 1 base, with 12 bases lying between them. The CDR3 runs 16 residues. Germline V gene data show CDR1 as SGHRS and CDR2 as YFSETQ. The chain's CDR3 is CASSLVRDKGTDTQYF. The CDR3 DNA reads TGCGCCAGCAGCTTGGTTCGGGATAAGGGCACAGATACGCAGTATTTT.

The chain uses TRBV6-6 and TRBJ2-5; 7 bases fit TRBD1. CDR1 is MNHNY and CDR2 is SVGAGI in the germline V gene (reference sequence). J lost 9 bases, V lost 7 bases, and 14 bases had no gene match. The CDR3 has 14 residues. CDR3 region: CASITGEWGLAQYF. The CDR3 nucleotides are TGTGCCAGCATCACAGGGGAGTGGGGATTGGCCCAGTACTTC.

There are a few counts of this clone. The V call is TRBV15, the J call TRBJ2-7; D perhaps matches TRBD2 (7 bases). CDR3 size: 13 residues. Germline assignment: CDR1 LNHNV and CDR2 YYDKDF (reference sequence). The ends were cut back, 5 bases at V and 9 bases at J, with 17 bases in the middle. Here the CDR3 reads CATSPRGQEGQYV. CDR3 nucleotides: TGTGCCACCAGCCCGCGGGGGCAAGAAGGGCAGTACGTC.